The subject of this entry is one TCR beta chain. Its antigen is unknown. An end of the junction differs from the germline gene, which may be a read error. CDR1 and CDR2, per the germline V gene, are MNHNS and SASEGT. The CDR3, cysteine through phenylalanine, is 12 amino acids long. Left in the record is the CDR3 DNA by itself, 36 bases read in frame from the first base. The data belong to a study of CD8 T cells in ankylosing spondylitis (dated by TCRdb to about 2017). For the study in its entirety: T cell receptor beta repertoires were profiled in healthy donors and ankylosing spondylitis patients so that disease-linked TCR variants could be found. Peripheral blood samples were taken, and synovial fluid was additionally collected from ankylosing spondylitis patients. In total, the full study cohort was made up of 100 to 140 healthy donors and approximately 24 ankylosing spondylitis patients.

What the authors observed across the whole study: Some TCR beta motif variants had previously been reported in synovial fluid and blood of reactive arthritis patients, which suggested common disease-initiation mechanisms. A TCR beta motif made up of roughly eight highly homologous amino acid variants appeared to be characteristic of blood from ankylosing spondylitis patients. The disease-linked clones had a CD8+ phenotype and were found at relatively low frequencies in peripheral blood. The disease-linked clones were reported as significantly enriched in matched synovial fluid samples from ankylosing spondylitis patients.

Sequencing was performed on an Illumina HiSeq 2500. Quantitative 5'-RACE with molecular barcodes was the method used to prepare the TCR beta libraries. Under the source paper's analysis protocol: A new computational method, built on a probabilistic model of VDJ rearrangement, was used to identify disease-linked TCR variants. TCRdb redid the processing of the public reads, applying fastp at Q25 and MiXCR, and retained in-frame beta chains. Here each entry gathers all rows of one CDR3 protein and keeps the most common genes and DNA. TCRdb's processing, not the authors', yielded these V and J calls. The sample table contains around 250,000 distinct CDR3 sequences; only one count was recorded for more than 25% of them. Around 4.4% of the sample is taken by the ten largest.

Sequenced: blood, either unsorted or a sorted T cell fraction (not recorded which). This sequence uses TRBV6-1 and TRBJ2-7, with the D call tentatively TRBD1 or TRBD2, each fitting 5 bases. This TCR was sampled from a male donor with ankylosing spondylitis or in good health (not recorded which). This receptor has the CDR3 CTSRGISYEQYF. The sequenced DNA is TGTACCAGCCGGGGCATCTCCTACGAGCAGTACTTC.